Presented here are 20 T cell receptor beta chains from one specimen sequenced in a study of shared clonotypes between healthy human individuals. The protocol was immunoSEQ multiplex PCR, while the TCRdb copy is restricted to in-frame clones and leaves out a portion. Of about 2.4 million clones in the sample, 93% were seen once. The sequenced sample consisted of naive CD4+ T cells from PBMCs. This sample's subset: CD45RA+ positively selected. The source of these receptors is a man aged 18-30 years in good health. Some clones in this sample may be carry-over from other donors' samples.

Notes on this clone: Other DNA sequences of this sample code for an identical CDR3. The rearrangement links TRBV5-1 to TRBJ2-5, with D perhaps given as TRBD1 or TRBD2 (6 bases each). V lost 2 bases and J 5 bases, leaving 10 bases between the germline ends. Germline-derived CDR1 and CDR2 are SGHRS and YFSETQ. The CDR3 spans 13 residues. The CDR3 nucleotides are TGCGCCAGCAGCTTACAAGGGGGGGAGACCCAGTACTTC. Its translation: CASSLQGGETQYF.

The chain links TRBV28 to TRBJ1-4, with 7 bases identical to TRBD1. Trimming at V came to 8 bases and at J to 5 bases, leaving 5 bases not matched to a gene. Germline V gives CDR1 MDHEN, CDR2 SYDVKM. The CDR3 covers 13 residues. The CDR3 coding sequence is TGTGCCAGCCAGACAGGGAAAAATGAAAAACTGTTTTTT. It codes for CASQTGKNEKLFF.

V is TRBV7-2 and J is TRBJ2-3, with a tentative D call TRBD1 (6 bases). This CDR3 spans 13 amino acids. Deletions cut 5 bases from V and 6 bases from J, with 12 bases between. Germline lookup yields CDR1 SGHTA and CDR2 FQGNSA. CDR3 sequence (DNA): TGTGCCAGCAGCCGAGCAGGGGCGGATACGCAGTATTTT. This sequence encodes CASSRAGADTQYF.

CDR3 sequence reads: CASSQSAESSYEQYF. CDR3 DNA sequence: TGCGCCAGCAGTCAATCGGCGGAGAGCTCCTACGAGCAGTACTTC. The chain uses TRBV23-1 and TRBJ2-7, with D unresolved. TRBV23-1 is an ORF, and what it does is uncertain. V was trimmed by 0 bases and J by 0 bases, leaving 9 bases between them. This CDR3 region has 15 residues.

The chain carries TRBV10-3 and TRBJ2-6, with D perhaps given as TRBD1 or TRBD2 (5 bases each). The V gene lost 8 bases and the J gene lost 2 bases, with 16 bases spanning the gap. Germline V gives CDR1 ENHRY, CDR2 SYGVKD. This CDR3 comprises 16 residues. CDR3 sequence reads: CAIGTALSAGANVLTF. Written as DNA, the CDR3 is TGTGCCATCGGGACCGCACTTTCCGCTGGGGCCAACGTCCTGACTTTC.

As regards this clone: Distinct nucleotide sequences in the sample also encode this CDR3. The V gene is TRBV11-2, the J gene TRBJ2-5; D is ambiguous. The length of the CDR3 is 12 residues. The V gene lost 1 base and the J gene lost 4 bases, with 4 bases spanning the gap. Germline V CDR1 and CDR2: SGHAT, FQNNGV. The CDR3 here is CASSLGRETQYF. The CDR3 DNA follows: TGTGCCAGCAGCTTAGGAAGAGAGACCCAGTACTTC.

This chain links TRBV6-1 with TRBJ2-3; 7 bases map to TRBD2. Germline assignment: CDR1 MNHNS and CDR2 SASEGT. With 5 bases clipped from V and 5 bases from J, the junction kept 10 bases outside the gene matches. The CDR3 has 15 residues. This chain's CDR3 is CASSSRGREGDTQYF. In nucleotides, the CDR3 is TGTGCCAGCAGTTCCCGTGGCAGGGAGGGAGATACGCAGTATTTT.

The chain has TRBV28 and TRBJ1-1; D remains ambiguous. In germline, CDR1 is MDHEN, CDR2 SYDVKM. The V gene lost 7 bases and the J gene lost 0 bases, with 9 bases spanning the gap. The CDR3 has 13 residues. CDR3 protein: CASMTQLNTEAFF. The CDR3 DNA reads as TGTGCCAGCATGACACAGTTGAACACTGAAGCTTTCTTT.

This sequence joins TRBV7-9 and TRBJ2-5; D is perhaps TRBD2 (6 bases). Germline values: CDR1 SEHNR, CDR2 FQNEAQ (reference sequence). The CDR3 is made up of 15 amino acids. V was trimmed by 7 bases and J by 1 base, leaving 16 bases between them. The CDR3 loop is CASTRGLAVQETQYF. The DNA of the CDR3 is TGTGCCAGCACCCGTGGGTTAGCGGTCCAAGAGACCCAGTACTTC.

The genes are TRBV9 and TRBJ2-7; 8 nucleotides agree with TRBD2. The V gene end was trimmed by 0 bases and the J gene end by 5 bases; junction bases not matched to a gene: 7. CDR3 length: 15 amino acids. The germline gives CDR1 SGDLS, CDR2 YYNGEE. CDR3 sequence: CASSVARGGSNEQYF. The CDR3 DNA follows: TGTGCCAGCAGCGTAGCTCGGGGGGGGTCCAACGAGCAGTACTTC.

The chain links TRBV28 to TRBJ1-3; 7 bases map to TRBD1. The CDR3 covers 16 residues. Trimming removed 4 bases from V and 9 bases from J; junction bases left unmatched: 15. The germline CDR1 and CDR2 sequences are MDHEN and SYDVKM. This CDR3 reads CASSSKDRPTLSTIYF. The CDR3, as DNA: TGTGCCAGCAGTTCCAAGGACAGGCCCACTTTAAGCACCATATATTTT.

A single count supports this clone. The rearrangement joins TRBV7-6 to TRBJ2-2; D gene unclear. V gave up 0 bases and J gave up 7 bases, with 6 bases separating them. The CDR3 extends over 13 amino acids. Germline loops: CDR1 SGHVS, CDR2 FNYEAQ. CDR3 bases: TGTGCCAGCAGCTTAGCCTCCCGCGGGGAGCTGTTTTTT. It specifies CASSLASRGELFF.

The chain couples TRBV30 to TRBJ2-3; 7 bases are shared with TRBD1. Germline trimming cut 5 bases from V and 5 bases from J; bases unmatched to any gene: 7. Germline V gene lookup returns CDR1 GTSNPN and CDR2 SVGIG (reference sequence). The CDR3 sequence is 13 residues long. The chain's CDR3 is CAWHRDSLDTQYF. CDR3 coding DNA: TGTGCCTGGCACCGGGACAGTTTAGATACGCAGTATTTT.

The gene calls are TRBV6-1 and TRBJ2-7; a possible D gene is TRBD1 (6 bases). V was cut by 7 bases and J by 2 bases, with 12 bases left in between. Germline-derived CDR1 and CDR2 are MNHNS and SASEGT. CDR3 length: 13 residues. CDR3 in amino acids: CASTGTMTYEQYF. The CDR3 DNA is TGTGCCAGCACCGGGACAATGACCTACGAGCAGTACTTC.

The chain has TRBV28 and TRBJ2-3; the D gene is possibly TRBD2 (6 bases). The CDR3 runs 15 residues. Germline assignment: CDR1 MDHEN and CDR2 SYDVKM. V lost 3 bases to trimming and J lost 6 bases, with 16 bases between them. The CDR3 sequence is CASSFVGGVGDTQYF. CDR3 DNA sequence: TGTGCCAGCAGTTTCGTCGGGGGAGTTGGTGATACGCAGTATTTT.

The chain uses TRBV5-1 and TRBJ2-2; 9 bases fit TRBD2. This CDR3 comprises 16 residues. The V gene end was trimmed by 4 bases and the J gene end by 2 bases; junction bases not matched to a gene: 6. CDR1 and CDR2 from the germline V gene are SGHRS and YFSETQ. In nucleotides, the CDR3 is TGCGCCAGCAGCCGGCGACTAGCGGACAACACCGGGGAGCTGTTTTTT. Protein sequence: CASSRRLADNTGELFF.

V is TRBV5-1 and J is TRBJ2-5, with unresolved D. The CDR3 length is 17 residues. With 4 bases removed from V and 4 bases from J, the gap between germline ends came to 23 bases. Germline CDR1 and CDR2: SGHRS and YFSETQ. The CDR3 protein is CASSRSGLTTGGETQYF. The CDR3 bases are TGCGCCAGCAGCCGCTCCGGGCTAACGACCGGTGGAGAGACCCAGTACTTC.

This chain connects TRBV5-4 to TRBJ2-3, with 7 bases lining up with TRBD1. Germline CDR1 is SGHNT and CDR2 is YYREEE (reference sequence). CDR3 length: 15 amino acids. V gave up 1 base and J gave up 4 bases; unmatched junction bases: 6. Written as DNA, the CDR3 is TGTGCCAGCAGCTTGTTGAGTCAGGGGGCAGATACGCAGTATTTT. Its translation is CASSLLSQGADTQYF. Filled out from reference TRBV5-4 and TRBJ2-3, the complete variable domain reads ETGVTQSPTHLIKTRGQQVTLRCSSQSGHNTVSWYQQALGQGPQFIFQYYREEENGRGNFPPRFSGLQFPNYSSELNVNALELDDSALYLCASSLLSQGADTQYFGPGTRLTVL.

This rearrangement joins TRBV4-1 to TRBJ2-5; a possible D gene is TRBD2 (6 bases). The V gene's germline CDR1 is MGHRA and CDR2 YSYEKL. The CDR3 covers 16 residues. V was shortened by 1 base and J by 2 bases, with 14 bases between the two germline ends. The DNA for the CDR3 is TGCGCCAGCAGCCAAGTCCAAGCGGGCATGCAAGAGACCCAGTACTTC. Its translation is CASSQVQAGMQETQYF.

The chain is built from TRBV5-4 and TRBJ2-7; D may match TRBD1 or TRBD2 (5 bases each). Germline V gene sequence: CDR1 SGHNT, CDR2 YYREEE (reference sequence). CDR3 size: 13 residues. Trimming removed 0 bases from V and 6 bases from J, with 10 bases in between. Here the CDR3 DNA reads TGTGCCAGCAGCTTGGTTGTGGGACGCGAGCAGTACTTC. Translating it yields CASSLVVGREQYF.